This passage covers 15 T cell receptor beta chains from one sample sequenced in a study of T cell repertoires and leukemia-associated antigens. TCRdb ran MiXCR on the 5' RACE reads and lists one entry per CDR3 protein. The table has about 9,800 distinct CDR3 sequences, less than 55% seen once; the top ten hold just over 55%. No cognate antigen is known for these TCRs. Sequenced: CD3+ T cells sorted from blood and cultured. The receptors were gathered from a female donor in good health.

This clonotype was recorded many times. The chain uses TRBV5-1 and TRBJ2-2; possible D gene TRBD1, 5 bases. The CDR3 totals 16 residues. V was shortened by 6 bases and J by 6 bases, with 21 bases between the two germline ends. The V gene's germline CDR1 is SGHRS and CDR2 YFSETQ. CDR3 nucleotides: TGCGCCAGCACCCCCCAGGGCAGGGCTTTATCCGGGGAGCTGTTTTTT. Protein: CASTPQGRALSGELFF.

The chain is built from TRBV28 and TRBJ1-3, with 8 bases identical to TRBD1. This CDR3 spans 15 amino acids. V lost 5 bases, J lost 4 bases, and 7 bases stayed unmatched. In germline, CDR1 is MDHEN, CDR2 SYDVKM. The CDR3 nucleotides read TGTGCCAGCAGTCCCGGACAGGGAGCCGGAAACACCATATATTTT. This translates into CASSPGQGAGNTIYF.

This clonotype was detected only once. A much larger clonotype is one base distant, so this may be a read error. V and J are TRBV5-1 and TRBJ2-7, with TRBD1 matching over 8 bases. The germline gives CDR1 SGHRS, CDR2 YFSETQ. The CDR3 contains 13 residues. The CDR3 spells CTSSSETGGEQYF. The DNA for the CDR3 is TGCACCAGCAGCTCAGAAACAGGGGGCGAGCAGTACTTC.

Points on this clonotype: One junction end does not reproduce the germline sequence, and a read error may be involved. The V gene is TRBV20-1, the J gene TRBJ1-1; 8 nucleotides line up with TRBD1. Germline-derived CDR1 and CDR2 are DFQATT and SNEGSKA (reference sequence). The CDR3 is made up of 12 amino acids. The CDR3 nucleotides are TGCGGCGGAGGACAGGGTGACACTGAGGCTTTCTTT. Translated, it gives CGGGQGDTEAFF.

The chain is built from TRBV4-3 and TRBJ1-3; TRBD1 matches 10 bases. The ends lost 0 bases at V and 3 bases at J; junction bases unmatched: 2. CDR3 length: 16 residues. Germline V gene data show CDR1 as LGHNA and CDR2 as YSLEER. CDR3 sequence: CASSQEDRGYGNTIYF. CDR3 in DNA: TGCGCCAGCAGCCAAGAGGACAGGGGGTATGGAAACACCATATATTTT.

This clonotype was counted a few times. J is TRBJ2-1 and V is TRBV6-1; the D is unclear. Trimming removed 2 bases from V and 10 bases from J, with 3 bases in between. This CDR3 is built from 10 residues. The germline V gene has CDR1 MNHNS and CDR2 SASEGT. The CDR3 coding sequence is TGTGCCAGCAGTGAATGGGAGCAGTTCTTC. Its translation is CASSEWEQFF.

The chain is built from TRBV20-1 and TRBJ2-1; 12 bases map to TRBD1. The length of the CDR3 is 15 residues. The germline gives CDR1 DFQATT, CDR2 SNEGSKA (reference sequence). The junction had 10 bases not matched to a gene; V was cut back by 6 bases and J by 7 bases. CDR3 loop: CSAESGTGGLNEQFF. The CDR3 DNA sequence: TGCAGTGCGGAATCCGGGACAGGGGGCTTGAATGAGCAGTTCTTC.

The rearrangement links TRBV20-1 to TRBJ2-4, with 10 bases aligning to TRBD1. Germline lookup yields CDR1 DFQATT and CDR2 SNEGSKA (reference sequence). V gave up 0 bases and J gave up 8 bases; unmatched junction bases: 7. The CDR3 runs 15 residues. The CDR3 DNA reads TGCAGTGCTAGAGAGCCGGGACAGGGGAACTACATTCAGTACTTC. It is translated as CSAREPGQGNYIQYF.

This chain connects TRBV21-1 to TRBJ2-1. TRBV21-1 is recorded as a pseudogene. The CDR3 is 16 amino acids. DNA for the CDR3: TGTGCCAGCAGCAAAGGGGCAGTAACCCTCTACAATGAGCAGTTCTTC. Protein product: CASSKGAVTLYNEQFF.

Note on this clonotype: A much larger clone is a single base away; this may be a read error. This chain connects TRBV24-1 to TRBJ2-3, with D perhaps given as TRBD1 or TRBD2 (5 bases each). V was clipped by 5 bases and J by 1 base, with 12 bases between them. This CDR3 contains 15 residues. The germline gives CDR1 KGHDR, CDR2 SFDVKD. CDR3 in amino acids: CATSGPGQGTDTQYF. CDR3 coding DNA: TGTGCCACCAGTGGCCCGGGGCAGGGCACAGATACGCAGTATTTT.

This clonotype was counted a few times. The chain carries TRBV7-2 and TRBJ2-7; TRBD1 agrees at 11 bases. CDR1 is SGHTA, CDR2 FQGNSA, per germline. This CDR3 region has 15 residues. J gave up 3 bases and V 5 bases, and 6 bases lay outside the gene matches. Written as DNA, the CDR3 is TGTGCCAGCAGCGTACGGACAGGGGGCGACTACGAGCAGTACTTC. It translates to CASSVRTGGDYEQYF. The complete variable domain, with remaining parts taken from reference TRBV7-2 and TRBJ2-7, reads GAGVSQSPSNKVTEKGKDVELRCDPISGHTALYWYRQSLGQGLEFLIYFQGNSAPDKSGLPSDRFSAERTGGSVSTLTIQRTQQEDSAVYLCASSVRTGGDYEQYFGPGTRLTVT.

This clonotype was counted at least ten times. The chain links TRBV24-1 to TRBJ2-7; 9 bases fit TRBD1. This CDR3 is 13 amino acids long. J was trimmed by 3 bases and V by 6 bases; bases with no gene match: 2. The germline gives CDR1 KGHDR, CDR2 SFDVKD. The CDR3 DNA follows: TGTGCCACCAGTCCGGGACAGGGCTACGAGCAGTACTTC. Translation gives CATSPGQGYEQYF.

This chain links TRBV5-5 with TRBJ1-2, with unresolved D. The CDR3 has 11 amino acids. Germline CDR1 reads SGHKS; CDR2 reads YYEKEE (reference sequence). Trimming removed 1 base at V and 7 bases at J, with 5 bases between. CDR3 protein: CASSLSFGYTF. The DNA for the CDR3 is TGTGCCAGCAGCTTGTCTTTTGGCTACACCTTC.

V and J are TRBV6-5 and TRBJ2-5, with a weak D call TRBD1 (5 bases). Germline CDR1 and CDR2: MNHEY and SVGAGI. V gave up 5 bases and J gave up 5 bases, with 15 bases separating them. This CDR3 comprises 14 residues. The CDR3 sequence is CASSLQGSPETQYF. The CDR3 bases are TGTGCCAGCAGTCTCCAGGGAAGTCCTGAGACCCAGTACTTC.

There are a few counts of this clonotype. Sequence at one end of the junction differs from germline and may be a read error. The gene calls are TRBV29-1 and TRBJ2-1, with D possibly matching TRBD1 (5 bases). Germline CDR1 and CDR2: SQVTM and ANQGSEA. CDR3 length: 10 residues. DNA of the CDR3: TGTTCAGGGCGTTACAATGAGCAGTTCTTC. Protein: CSGRYNEQFF.